Listed here is a single T cell receptor beta chain. Its specific antigen is unknown. No qualities accompany the bases; no much larger clone lies one base away. Using the deep immunoSEQ assay, multiplex PCR amplified TCR CDR3 regions from genomic DNA. Genomic DNA extracted from each cell subset was distributed evenly over all wells of several immunoSEQ 96-well plates, and each plate served as one replicate. For sorted subsets, each replicate PCR was loaded with roughly 200 ng genomic DNA, equivalent to about 30,000 T cell genomes. Purified libraries were measured with a Qubit 3.0 fluorometer, size-checked on a Bioanalyzer 2100, and measured again with the KAPA Library Quantification kit. Each immunoSEQ 96-well plate was sequenced on its own single-read 150-cycle Illumina NextSeq 550 flow cell. The authors' pipeline ran thus. The immunoSEQ output contained only junctional sequences without quality scores, so filtering could not match that applied to full-length reads. To assign V/J genes and CDR3, sequences were annotated against IMGT germline references using PyIR, a Python wrapper for IgBLAST v1.9. Reads were removed for weak V/J assignments (E-value above 1e-6), missing CDR3, stop codons, out-of-frame junctions, or ambiguous translated residues. A V3J clonotype was defined by an identical inferred V gene, J gene, and CDR3 amino acid sequence. The percentage overlap between two repertoires was calculated by dividing the number of shared unique clonotypes by the size of the smaller repertoire. RTK rarefaction, the Chao1 estimator, and Recon v2.1 estimates of unobserved clonotypes were used to assess repertoire richness. Generation probabilities for all TCRbeta clonotypes obtained by the gDNA method from a handful of donors were computed using OLGA. Entries here come from immuneACCESS through TCRdb and include only in-frame sequences with V and J called. Some clones fail to appear in such tables; in the studies checked, an unresolved V gene covers under half of the shortfall, and the cause of the remainder is unknown. For V, J and clone size, that table is used; D and trimming come from the DNA. For this sample the table gives some 2.4 million clones, of which roughly 93% were detected only once. Of the sample, around 0.37% is held by the ten largest clones.

The sample belongs to a study of shared clonotypes between healthy human individuals (dated by TCRdb to the early 2020s). General notes on the study: The cohort included three men and a couple of women between 18 and 49 years of age. For each donor, three plates each were used for CD4 naive and CD4 memory, two plates were used for CD8 naive, and one plate was used for CD8 memory. The study deeply sequenced blood TCR repertoires of about 5 healthy adults to estimate repertoire size and the extent of clonotype sharing between individuals. To increase sequencing depth and limit assay-specific biases, TCR repertoire library preparation and sequencing were carried out by different laboratories using diverse techniques. Per donor, leukapheresis produced somewhere between about 0.9 and 9 billion PBMCs. The investigation overall reported the following: Naive subsets generally had larger estimated clonotype richness than memory subsets. Based on pairwise subsampling, the degree of clonotype sharing among donors was expected to be affected by sequencing depth. Only blood was sampled, and tissue TCR repertoires likely differ from those in blood. Because the study included a small number of donors, the genetic and exposure-history diversity represented was limited. Clonotypes shared by all four sorted-subset donors showed higher generation probabilities than non-shared clonotypes. When several donors were compared, the shared fraction of clonotypes was about 5.2% for naive CD4, about 4% for naive CD8, 2.3% for memory CD4, and approximately 0.4% for memory CD8. Incomplete sequencing was indicated by rarefaction of sorted-subset datasets, despite the large sequencing depth.

V drops 6 bases and J drops 4 bases, leaving 15 bases in between. Via the germline V gene, CDR1 is MNHNS and CDR2 SASEGT. Including the terminal cysteine and phenylalanine, the CDR3 comprises 14 residues. Just CDR3 DNA is preserved here, 42 bases in frame from base 1. The donors were healthy, HIV-negative adults with no recently reported acute infections or vaccinations. Every donor was a Caucasian adult residing in Nashville, Tennessee, USA. CD4+ T cells were enriched by magnetic negative selection, after which naive cells were positively selected on CD45RA and the negative fraction was taken as the memory subset. Blood was collected by leukapheresis, and PBMCs were isolated by Ficoll-Histopaque density gradient centrifugation and then cryopreserved in liquid nitrogen vapor phase. Analytical flow cytometry was used to check the purity and quantity of each magnetically sorted T cell population. Genomic DNA was isolated from every sorted fraction and measured by UV absorbance on a Nanodrop 2000c.

The V and J segments used are TRBV6-1 and TRBJ1-2, with TRBD1 tentatively as D gene (6 bases match). This receptor was obtained from a man in his late teens or twenties in good health. Some clones in this sample may be carry-over from other donors' samples. The sample consisted of naive CD4+ T cells from PBMCs. The cell subset or site label, as the study defines it: CD45RA+ positively selected. CDR3 protein: CASRPGESGYGYTF. The DNA is as follows: TGTGCCAGCAGGCCAGGGGAATCGGGCTATGGCTACACCTTC.